The rows below give T cell receptor beta chains drawn from one sample of a study of blood T cell repertoires in COVID-19. Assay used: immunoSEQ multiplex PCR; TCRdb lists only in-frame clones, some missing. The sample shows 300,000 to 400,000 clones, 90% to 95% of them seen only once. Sequenced: PBMCs or T cells enriched from blood (not recorded which). Receptors originate from a woman aged 25-40 years who had been exposed to COVID-19. Each CDR3 is given with its conserved first and last residue. The D gene is left open where the match is weak. The listing skips clone size in some rows; elsewhere it reads once, few, many or a size class.

V gene,D gene,J gene,clone size,CDR3 protein,CDR3 DNA
TRBV5-1,.,TRBJ2-7,.,CASSSRVGYEQYF,TGCGCCAGCAGCTCCAGGGTCGGATACGAGCAGTACTTC
TRBV20-1,TRBD2,TRBJ2-5,.,CSASAGGKETQYF,TGCAGTGCTAGTGCGGGGGGAAAAGAGACCCAGTACTTC
TRBV27,TRBD1,TRBJ1-5,.,CASSLIGTGSQPQHF,TGTGCCAGCAGTTTAATAGGGACAGGGTCTCAGCCCCAGCATTTT
TRBV29-1,.,TRBJ1-1,.,CSVQAREAFF,TGCAGCGTACAGGCTCGAGAAGCTTTCTTT
TRBV14,.,TRBJ2-2,.,CASSQFRVTDTGELFF,TGTGCCAGCAGCCAATTCAGGGTTACGGACACCGGGGAGCTGTTTTTT
TRBV27,.,TRBJ1-5,.,CASSLFLRWPRQPQHF,TGTGCCAGCAGTTTATTCTTAAGATGGCCCAGGCAGCCCCAGCATTTT
TRBV24-1,.,TRBJ2-3,.,CATSVQGPDTQYF,TGTGCCACCAGTGTCCAGGGCCCAGATACGCAGTATTTT
TRBV18,.,TRBJ2-3,.,CASSPWTETTDTQYF,TGTGCCAGCTCACCATGGACAGAAACCACAGATACGCAGTATTTT
TRBV9,TRBD2,TRBJ2-1,once,CASSPSGGAYNEQFF,TGTGCCAGCAGCCCTAGCGGGGGCGCTTACAATGAGCAGTTCTTC
TRBV4-1,.,TRBJ1-1,.,CASSQEALSEAFF,TGCGCCAGCAGCCAAGAGGCTCTTTCTGAAGCTTTCTTT
TRBV2,.,TRBJ1-2,.,CASTRAEGTGGYTF,TGTGCCAGCACAAGGGCCGAGGGTACGGGGGGCTACACCTTC
TRBV5-5,.,TRBJ1-6,.,CASSLLSYNSPLHF,TGTGCCAGCAGCTTGCTCTCCTATAATTCACCCCTCCACTTT
TRBV11-3,TRBD1,TRBJ2-1,.,CASSLDWDRVNEQFF,TGTGCCAGCAGCTTAGATTGGGACAGGGTCAATGAGCAGTTCTTC
TRBV19,.,TRBJ2-4,.,CASSASTKNIQYF,TGTGCCAGTAGTGCGTCTACCAAAAACATTCAGTACTTC
TRBV5-6,.,TRBJ1-2,.,CASTTGEIYGYTF,TGTGCCAGCACCACGGGAGAGATCTATGGCTACACCTTC
TRBV6-5,.,TRBJ1-1,.,CASTEGTEAFF,TGTGCCAGCACCGAGGGCACTGAAGCTTTCTTT
TRBV19,.,TRBJ1-2,.,CASSIASSGAGYGYTF,TGTGCCAGTAGTATCGCTTCTTCTGGGGCTGGCTATGGCTACACCTTC
TRBV28,TRBD1,TRBJ2-1,.,CASRRQGNFLYNEQFF,TGTGCCAGCAGGAGACAGGGGAACTTTCTCTACAATGAGCAGTTCTTC
TRBV7-8,.,TRBJ1-2,.,CASSRLLGQAYGYTF,TGTGCCAGCAGCCGCCTTCTAGGACAAGCCTATGGCTACACCTTC
TRBV15,.,TRBJ2-3,.,CATRDSKAGDTQYF,TGTGCCACCAGGGACTCTAAGGCCGGAGATACGCAGTATTTT
TRBV21-1,.,TRBJ2-7,.,CASSKWAEGVISYEQYF,TGTGCCAGCAGCAAATGGGCCGAGGGGGTTATCTCCTACGAGCAGTACTTC
TRBV6-5,TRBD1,TRBJ2-7,.,CASSYSYRGSYEQYF,TGTGCCAGCAGTTACTCCTACAGGGGGAGCTACGAGCAGTACTTC
TRBV11-3,.,TRBJ2-7,.,CASSLSAGDLSEQYF,TGTGCCAGCAGCCTGTCGGCAGGGGATCTGTCCGAGCAGTACTTC
TRBV30,.,TRBJ1-2,.,CAWSVNYYGYTF,TGTGCCTGGAGTGTGAACTACTATGGCTACACCTTC
TRBV15,TRBD1,TRBJ1-4,.,CATSTRQGVGKLFF,TGTGCCACCAGCACGCGACAGGGGGTCGGAAAACTGTTTTTT
TRBV19,.,TRBJ1-1,.,CASSSLGLIGTEAFF,TGTGCCAGTAGCTCCCTGGGGCTTATAGGCACTGAAGCTTTCTTT
TRBV9,.,TRBJ2-2,.,CASSDPGLGIAGELFF,TGTGCCAGCAGCGACCCGGGACTGGGTATAGCCGGGGAGCTGTTTTTT
TRBV4-1,.,TRBJ1-1,.,CASSQEFRGNTEAFF,TGCGCCAGCAGCCAAGAATTTAGAGGGAACACTGAAGCTTTCTTT
TRBV4-3,.,TRBJ1-3,.,CASSQLQGWAGNTIYF,TGCGCCAGCAGCCAGTTACAGGGTTGGGCTGGAAACACCATATATTTT
TRBV12-3/TRBV12-4,.,TRBJ1-6,.,CASSPRGGSPLHF,TGTGCCAGCAGTCCAAGGGGGGGTTCACCCCTCCACTTT
TRBV15,TRBD1,TRBJ1-6,.,CATSMRQGSSFGSPLHF,TGTGCCACCAGCATGCGACAGGGAAGCAGTTTTGGGTCACCCCTCCACTTT
TRBV10-3,TRBD1,TRBJ2-7,.,CAISEPRTGGDYEQYF,TGTGCCATCAGTGAGCCGAGGACAGGTGGGGACTACGAGCAGTACTTC
TRBV9,TRBD1,TRBJ2-3,.,CASSSQGTGDTQYF,TGTGCCAGCAGCTCACAGGGGACCGGGGATACGCAGTATTTT
TRBV6-5,TRBD1,TRBJ1-1,.,CASRHRTGVNTEAFF,TGTGCCAGCAGACACAGGACAGGGGTGAACACTGAAGCTTTCTTT
TRBV6-2/TRBV6-3,.,TRBJ1-1,.,CASSPREYTEAFF,TGTGCCAGCAGTCCAAGGGAGTACACTGAAGCTTTCTTT
TRBV29-1,.,TRBJ2-1,.,CSVPSSAVTEESYNEQFF,TGCAGCGTCCCGTCGTCAGCCGTGACAGAGGAATCCTACAATGAGCAGTTCTTC
TRBV5-1,TRBD1,TRBJ1-1,.,CASSPGQGSQSGTEAFF,TGCGCCAGCAGCCCCGGACAGGGGAGTCAGTCGGGCACTGAAGCTTTCTTT
TRBV2,.,TRBJ1-1,few,CASSVIGANTEAFF,TGTGCCAGCAGTGTAATAGGGGCAAACACTGAAGCTTTCTTT
TRBV5-1,.,TRBJ2-7,.,CASSLSRVSEQYF,TGCGCCAGCAGCTTGTCGAGGGTGTCCGAGCAGTACTTC
TRBV10-1,TRBD1,TRBJ1-6,.,CASTDAGTGTSPLHF,TGCGCCAGCACCGACGCCGGGACAGGGACTTCACCCCTCCACTTT
TRBV2,.,TRBJ2-2,.,CASSELRVPGELFF,TGTGCCAGCAGTGAATTGAGGGTACCCGGGGAGCTGTTTTTT
TRBV6-5,.,TRBJ1-1,.,CASPSPGVGTEAFF,TGTGCCAGTCCCAGTCCGGGGGTGGGCACTGAAGCTTTCTTT
TRBV28,TRBD1,TRBJ2-7,.,CASSWLGQAYEQYF,TGTGCCAGCAGTTGGCTCGGACAGGCCTACGAGCAGTACTTC
TRBV19,.,TRBJ1-6,.,CASSILFASSYNSPLHF,TGTGCCAGTAGTATCCTCTTTGCGAGCTCCTATAATTCACCCCTCCACTTT
TRBV6-5,TRBD2,TRBJ2-7,.,CASRRTSGSYEQYF,TGTGCCAGCAGACGGACTAGCGGCTCCTACGAGCAGTACTTC
TRBV7-7,TRBD1,TRBJ2-3,.,CASSLGTGGSTDTQYF,TGTGCCAGCAGCTTAGGGACAGGGGGCTCGACAGATACGCAGTATTTT
TRBV29-1,.,TRBJ1-2,once,CSVEKSGVGYGYTF,TGCAGCGTTGAAAAATCGGGGGTTGGCTATGGCTACACCTTC